The 27 T cell receptor beta chains presented below share a single source sample, sequenced in a study of blood T cell repertoires in COVID-19. Assay used: immunoSEQ multiplex PCR; TCRdb lists only in-frame clones, some missing. The data show tens of thousands of clones, around 83% seen once. Sequencing used peripheral blood. Source of these receptors: a middle-aged man with active COVID-19.

V gene TRBV6-2 or TRBV6-3 combines with J gene TRBJ2-7; 7 nucleotides agree with TRBD1. With V trimmed by 2 bases and J by 3 bases, 4 bases remained unmatched. Per the germline V gene, CDR1 is MNHEY and CDR2 is SVGEGT. The CDR3 covers 14 residues. The CDR3 loop reads CASSYGTVRYEQYF. CDR3 DNA: TGTGCCAGCAGTTACGGGACAGTCCGCTACGAGCAGTACTTC.

In nucleotides, the CDR3 is TGTGCCAGCTCACCTGGGACAGGGTTCGAGCAGTACGTC. Protein: CASSPGTGFEQYV. The chain carries TRBV18 and TRBJ2-7; 9 nucleotides agree with TRBD1. The CDR3 has 13 residues. Germline V lookup: CDR1 KGHSH, CDR2 LQKENI. The V gene end was trimmed by 3 bases and the J gene end by 6 bases; junction bases not matched to a gene: 3.

This clone was recorded only once. The V and J genes are TRBV27 and TRBJ1-1; tentative D call: TRBD1 (5 bases). In germline, CDR1 is MNHEY, CDR2 SMNVEV (reference sequence). The CDR3 consists of 16 residues. V lost 8 bases, J lost 1 base, and 20 bases lay in between. The CDR3 nucleotides are TGTGCCAGCCGTCCTGGACGGACAACCCCGAACACTGAAGCTTTCTTT. It encodes CASRPGRTTPNTEAFF.

J is TRBJ1-5 and V is TRBV19; D perhaps matches TRBD1 (5 bases). The CDR3 contains 14 residues. CDR1 is LNHDA and CDR2 is SQIVND in the germline V gene (reference sequence). The V gene lost 3 bases and the J gene lost 12 bases, with 18 bases spanning the gap. CDR3 DNA sequence: TGTGCCAGTAGTATGGACACTTTAATGCACGGCCAGCATTTT. Translated: CASSMDTLMHGQHF.

The V and J genes are TRBV5-5 and TRBJ1-6; D unclear. With 6 bases removed from V and 10 bases from J, the gap between germline ends came to 14 bases. The CDR3 length is 13 residues. Germline loops: CDR1 SGHKS, CDR2 YYEKEE (reference sequence). The CDR3 here is CASNSGVSSPLHF. The CDR3 DNA sequence: TGTGCCAGCAACTCCGGGGTTAGCTCACCCCTCCACTTT.

The chain joins TRBV5-4 to TRBJ2-5; D is ambiguous. The CDR3 runs to 14 residues. Germline values: CDR1 SGHNT, CDR2 YYREEE (reference sequence). V was cut by 0 bases and J by 1 base, with 7 bases left in between. CDR3 nucleotides: TGTGCCAGCAGCTTGGAAGTCAGCCAAGAGACCCAGTACTTC. It is translated as CASSLEVSQETQYF.

The chain employs TRBV7-2 and TRBJ2-3, with 10 bases that match TRBD2. Germline-derived CDR1 and CDR2 are SGHTA and FQGNSA. V lost 1 base to trimming and J lost 3 bases; unmatched junction nucleotides: 7. This CDR3 has 17 amino acids. CDR3 region: CASSLGSSGSSTDTQYF. CDR3 DNA sequence: TGTGCCAGCAGCTTAGGATCTAGCGGGAGTTCAACAGATACGCAGTATTTT.

The chain uses TRBV19 and TRBJ1-6, with 9 nucleotides matching TRBD1. Germline trimming cut 4 bases from V and 6 bases from J; bases unmatched to any gene: 4. This CDR3 comprises 15 residues. The germline gives CDR1 LNHDA, CDR2 SQIVND (reference sequence). In DNA form, the CDR3 reads TGTGCCAGTAGTAAACAGGGGGCGATTAATTCACCCCTCCACTTT. Its translation: CASSKQGAINSPLHF.

J is TRBJ2-1 and V is TRBV3-1 (or the pseudogene TRBV3-2); possibly TRBD2 for D (6 bases). The germline V and J ends were trimmed by 0 bases and 3 bases, with 18 bases remaining between them. This CDR3 region has 18 residues. CDR1 and CDR2 (germline): LGHDT, YNNKEL (reference sequence). CDR3 region: CASSQDRRFNGGYNEQFF. DNA of the CDR3: TGTGCCAGCAGCCAAGATCGACGTTTCAACGGGGGCTACAATGAGCAGTTCTTC.

The CDR3 DNA reads as TGTGCCAGCAGCGTACAGGGGAGCACAGATACGCAGTATTTT. It is translated as CASSVQGSTDTQYF. This rearrangement joins TRBV9 to TRBJ2-3, with D possibly being TRBD1 (6 bases). The CDR3 has 14 residues. V lost 1 base, J lost 0 bases, and 6 bases lay in between. From germline, CDR1 is SGDLS and CDR2 YYNGEE.

V gene TRBV6-5 combines with J gene TRBJ2-1; 8 bases are a match to TRBD1. The CDR3 covers 14 residues. V gave up 7 bases and J gave up 2 bases; unmatched junction bases: 4. Germline assignment: CDR1 MNHEY and CDR2 SVGAGI. The CDR3 DNA reads TGTGCCAGCAACGGACAGGGTCCCTACAATGAGCAGTTCTTC. It yields the protein CASNGQGPYNEQFF.

This CDR3 is CASSWGEGSPVRETQYF. CDR3 sequence (DNA): TGCGCCAGCAGCTGGGGAGAGGGCAGCCCGGTAAGGGAGACCCAGTACTTC. The rearrangement links TRBV5-1 to TRBJ2-5; D perhaps matches TRBD2 (5 bases). The germline gives CDR1 SGHRS, CDR2 YFSETQ. This CDR3 region has 17 residues. With 3 bases removed from V and 5 bases from J, the gap between germline ends came to 23 bases.

The chain links TRBV11-2 to TRBJ1-1; tentative D call: TRBD1 (5 bases). Trimming took off 3 bases at V and 7 bases at J, with 12 bases between the two ends. CDR1 SGHAT and CDR2 FQNNGV come from the germline V gene. The CDR3 contains 13 residues. The CDR3 is CASSLSRVGEAFF. The CDR3 DNA reads TGTGCCAGCAGCTTGTCCAGGGTGGGTGAAGCTTTCTTT.

The chain is built from TRBV12-5 and TRBJ2-1, with 9 bases lining up with TRBD1. This CDR3 has 20 amino acids. CDR1 is LGHNT and CDR2 is FRNRAP in the germline V gene. V gave up 0 bases and J gave up 6 bases; unmatched junction bases: 18. The CDR3 bases are TGTGCTAGTGGTTTGGTATGGCAGGACAGGGGAGCCCTAAAGCCCAATGAGCAGTTCTTC. Translation gives CASGLVWQDRGALKPNEQFF.

The V call is TRBV18, the J call TRBJ1-3, with 9 bases aligning to TRBD1. The length of the CDR3 is 17 residues. CDR1 and CDR2 (germline): KGHSH, LQKENI. V trimming: 2 bases; J trimming: 3 bases; junction bases outside the gene matches: 8. Here the CDR3 DNA reads TGTGCCAGCTCACCATTAGGACAGGGGCTGTATGGAAACACCATATATTTT. It yields the protein CASSPLGQGLYGNTIYF.

This clone appeared once. This chain links TRBV6-5 with TRBJ1-1, with TRBD1 matching over 11 bases. This CDR3 is 14 amino acids long. The V gene's germline CDR1 is MNHEY and CDR2 SVGAGI. Losses at the gene ends were 6 bases for V and 5 bases for J; bases not matched to a gene: 5. The CDR3 DNA is TGTGCCAGCAGGGACGGACAGGGGGCTACTGAAGCTTTCTTT. Translation: CASRDGQGATEAFF.

The V and J genes are TRBV5-1 and TRBJ2-7; D may be TRBD1 (7 bases). The germline V gene has CDR1 SGHRS and CDR2 YFSETQ. The CDR3 extends over 15 amino acids. V lost 4 bases and J lost 0, with 14 bases in between. This CDR3 reads CASSPGGTSSYEQYV. The CDR3 nucleotides are TGCGCCAGCAGCCCAGGGGGGACCAGCTCCTACGAGCAGTACGTC.

The V gene is TRBV15, the J gene TRBJ2-5; possibly TRBD1 for D (6 bases). Germline loops: CDR1 LNHNV, CDR2 YYDKDF (reference sequence). V gave up 6 bases and J gave up 3 bases, with 14 bases separating them. The CDR3 contains 14 residues. In nucleotides, the CDR3 is TGTGCCACCAGTCGACTGGACAGTAAAGAGACCCAGTACTTC. Protein product: CATSRLDSKETQYF.

CDR3 in DNA: TGCGCCAGCAGCTTGTTGGGGGCGAGGGATACGCAGTATTTT. Translation gives CASSLLGARDTQYF. This sequence joins TRBV5-1 and TRBJ2-3, with D tentatively TRBD1 (6 bases). CDR3 length: 14 residues. CDR1 and CDR2 (germline): SGHRS, YFSETQ. Trimming took 1 base from V and 6 from J, leaving 12 bases between them.

J is TRBJ2-3 and V is TRBV5-1, with 14 bases lining up with TRBD2. The CDR3 is 17 residues long. Germline V gene lookup returns CDR1 SGHRS and CDR2 YFSETQ. Trimming at V came to 0 bases and at J to 2 bases, leaving 2 bases not matched to a gene. CDR3 sequence (DNA): TGCGCCAGCAGCTTGGCGGGACTAGCGGGAGTCACAGATACGCAGTATTTT. Translating gives CASSLAGLAGVTDTQYF.

The genes are TRBV15 and TRBJ1-2, with a possible D match to TRBD1 (5 bases). From germline, CDR1 is LNHNV and CDR2 YYDKDF (reference sequence). The ends were cut back, 0 bases at V and 5 bases at J, with 10 bases in the middle. The CDR3 sequence is 14 residues long. CDR3 bases: TGTGCCACCAGCAGAGAAGATTCAGGGTATGGCTACACCTTC. The encoded protein is CATSREDSGYGYTF.

V is TRBV11-2 and J is TRBJ2-6; TRBD2 might be the D (6 bases). The germline CDR1 and CDR2 sequences are SGHAT and FQNNGV. V was clipped by 1 base and J by 0 bases, with 10 bases between them. The CDR3 runs to 17 residues. CDR3 loop: CASSLGGLTSGANVLTF. For the CDR3, the DNA is TGTGCCAGCAGCTTAGGGGGACTGACCTCTGGGGCCAACGTCCTGACTTTC.

This clone was seen more than once but under ten times. V gene TRBV7-9 combines with J gene TRBJ2-7; 9 bases line up with TRBD1. The CDR3 sequence is 15 residues long. The V gene end was trimmed by 5 bases and the J gene end by 0 bases; junction bases not matched to a gene: 5. In germline, CDR1 is SEHNR, CDR2 FQNEAQ (reference sequence). The chain's CDR3 is CASSPGQGGSYEQYF. CDR3 DNA: TGTGCCAGCAGCCCGGGACAGGGCGGCTCCTACGAGCAGTACTTC. Full variable domain (rest looked up from reference TRBV7-9 and TRBJ2-7): DTGVSQNPRHKITKRGQNVTFRCDPISEHNRLYWYRQTLGQGPEFLTYFQNEAQLEKSRLLSDRFSAERPKGSFSTLEIQRTEQGDSAMYLCASSPGQGGSYEQYFGPGTRLTVT.

This clone has a single count. The chain links TRBV9 to TRBJ2-6; no firm D call. The V gene lost 0 bases and the J gene lost 0 bases, with 7 bases spanning the gap. The length of the CDR3 is 16 residues. In germline, CDR1 is SGDLS, CDR2 YYNGEE. The CDR3 nucleotides read TGTGCCAGCAGCGTAGGATCCGGCTCTGGGGCCAACGTCCTGACTTTC. It codes for CASSVGSGSGANVLTF.

V is TRBV7-5 and J is TRBJ1-2; the listed D gene, TRBD1, was not tested against the DNA. TRBV7-5 is noted as a pseudogene. This CDR3 contains 16 residues. The CDR3 region is CARSLLLVGRDYGYTF. In DNA form, the CDR3 reads TGTGCCAGAAGCTTATTGTTGGTCGGCAGGGACTATGGCTACACCTTC.

The rearrangement uses TRBV10-3 and TRBJ2-7; D remains unclear. V dropped 4 bases and J dropped 1 base, with 5 bases sitting between them. Germline V lookup: CDR1 ENHRY, CDR2 SYGVKD. This CDR3 is built from 12 residues. CDR3: CAISGTSYEQYF. Here the CDR3 DNA reads TGTGCCATCAGTGGAACTTCCTACGAGCAGTACTTC.

CDR3 sequence reads: CASSVRPGTDTQYF. CDR3 sequence (DNA): TGTGCCAGCAGCGTTCGTCCGGGCACAGATACGCAGTATTTT. The chain has TRBV7-3 and TRBJ2-3; D gene unclear. The CDR3 consists of 14 residues. The germline V gene encodes CDR1 SGHTA and CDR2 FQGTGA. V lost 5 bases, J lost 1 base, and 10 bases lay in between.